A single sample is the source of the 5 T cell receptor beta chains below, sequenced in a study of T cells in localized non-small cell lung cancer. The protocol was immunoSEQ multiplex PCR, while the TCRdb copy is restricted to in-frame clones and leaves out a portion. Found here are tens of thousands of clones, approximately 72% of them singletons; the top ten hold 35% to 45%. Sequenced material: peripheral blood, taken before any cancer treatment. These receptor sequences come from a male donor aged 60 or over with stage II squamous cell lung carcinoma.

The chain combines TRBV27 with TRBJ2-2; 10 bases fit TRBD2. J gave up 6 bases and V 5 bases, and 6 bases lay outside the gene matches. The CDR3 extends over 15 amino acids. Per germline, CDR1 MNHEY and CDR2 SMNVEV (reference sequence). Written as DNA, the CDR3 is TGTGCCAGCAGTGAGGAGCGGGGGGGACCCGGGGAGCTGTTTTTT. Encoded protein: CASSEERGGPGELFF.

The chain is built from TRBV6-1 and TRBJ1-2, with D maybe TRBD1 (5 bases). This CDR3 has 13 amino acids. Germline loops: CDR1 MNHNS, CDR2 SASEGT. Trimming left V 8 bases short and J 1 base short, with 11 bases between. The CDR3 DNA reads TGTGCCAGCGGAAGTGACAGTAACTATGGCTACACCTTC. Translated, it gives CASGSDSNYGYTF.

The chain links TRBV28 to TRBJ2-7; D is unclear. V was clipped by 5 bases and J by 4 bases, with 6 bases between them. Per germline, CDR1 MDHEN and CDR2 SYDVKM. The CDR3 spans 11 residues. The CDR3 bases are TGTGCCAGCAGTACCAAGTACGAGCAGTACTTC. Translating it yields CASSTKYEQYF.

The CDR3 spells CASRPSGGAGEQYF. The CDR3 DNA reads TGTGCCAGCAGACCTAGCGGGGGGGCCGGCGAGCAGTACTTC. The chain is built from TRBV28 and TRBJ2-7, with TRBD2 identical over 12 bases. Germline CDR1 reads MDHEN; CDR2 reads SYDVKM. The CDR3 contains 14 residues. V trimming: 6 bases; J trimming: 6 bases; junction bases outside the gene matches: 6.

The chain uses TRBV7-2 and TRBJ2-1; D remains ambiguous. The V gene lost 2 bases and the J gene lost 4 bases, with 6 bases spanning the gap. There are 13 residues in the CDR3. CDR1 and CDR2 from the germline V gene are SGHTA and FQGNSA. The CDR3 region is CASSLNYYNEQFF. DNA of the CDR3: TGTGCCAGCAGCTTAAACTATTACAATGAGCAGTTCTTC.